A single T cell receptor beta chain is shown here with its context. These data are taken from a study of cytomegalovirus exposure and HLA in healthy donors. Study as a whole: Some 80 million unique TCRs from HLA-typed donors were held in an early data release.

The PCR was carried out with 60 Vbeta primers and 13 Jbeta primers. This table comes from immunoSEQ multiplex PCR, and its TCRdb copy is limited to in-frame clones, with some not included. The sample shows 120,000 or so clones, 60% to 85% of them seen only once. Sequenced material: PBMCs. The source is a man younger than 45 in good health and CMV-seronegative.

Here the CDR3 reads CASSLAITGHWGYTF. CDR3 bases: TGCGCCAGCAGCTTAGCCATTACAGGCCACTGGGGCTACACCTTC. V and J are TRBV5-1 and TRBJ1-2; a possible D gene is TRBD1 (5 bases). Trimming stripped 2 bases from V and 8 bases from J, with 19 bases between. Germline loops: CDR1 SGHRS, CDR2 YFSETQ. The length of the CDR3 is 15 residues. The full variable domain, its missing parts supplied by reference TRBV5-1 and TRBJ1-2, is KAGVTQTPRYLIKTRGQQVTLSCSPISGHRSVSWYQQTPGQGLQFLFEYFSETQRNKGNFPGRFSGRQFSNSRSEMNVSTLELGDSALYLCASSLAITGHWGYTFGSGTRLTVV.